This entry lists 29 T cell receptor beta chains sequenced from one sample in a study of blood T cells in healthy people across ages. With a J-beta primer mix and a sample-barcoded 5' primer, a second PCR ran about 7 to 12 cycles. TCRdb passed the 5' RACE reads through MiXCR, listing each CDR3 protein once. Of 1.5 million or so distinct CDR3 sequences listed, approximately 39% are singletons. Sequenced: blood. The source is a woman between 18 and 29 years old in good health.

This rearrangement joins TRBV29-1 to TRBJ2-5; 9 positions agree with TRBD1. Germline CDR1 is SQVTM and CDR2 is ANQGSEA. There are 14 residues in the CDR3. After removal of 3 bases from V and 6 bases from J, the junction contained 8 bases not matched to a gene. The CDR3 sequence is CSVEVQGAEKTQYF. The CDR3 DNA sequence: TGCAGCGTTGAGGTACAGGGGGCGGAAAAGACCCAGTACTTC.

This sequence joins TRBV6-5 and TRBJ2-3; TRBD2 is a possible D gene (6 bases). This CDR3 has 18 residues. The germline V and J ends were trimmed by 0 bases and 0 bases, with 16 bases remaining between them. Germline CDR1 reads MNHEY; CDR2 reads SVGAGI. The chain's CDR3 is CASSYSPPEGTSTDTQYF. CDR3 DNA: TGTGCCAGCAGTTACTCGCCCCCGGAGGGCACTAGCACAGATACGCAGTATTTT.

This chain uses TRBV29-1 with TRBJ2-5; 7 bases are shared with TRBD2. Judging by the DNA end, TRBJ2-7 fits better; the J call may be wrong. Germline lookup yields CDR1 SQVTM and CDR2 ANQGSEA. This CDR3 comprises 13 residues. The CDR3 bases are TGCAGCGTTCAGTACGGGGGGAGGGACGAGCAGTACTTC. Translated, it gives CSVQYGGRDEQYF.

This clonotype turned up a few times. This CDR3 reads CAWSIGDHYGYTF. CDR3 DNA sequence: TGTGCCTGGAGCATCGGGGATCACTATGGCTACACCTTC. V usage is TRBV30 and J usage is TRBJ1-2; D remains unclear. V was cut by 3 bases and J by 3 bases, with 11 bases left in between. The CDR3 contains 13 residues. The germline CDR1 and CDR2 sequences are GTSNPN and SVGIG (reference sequence).

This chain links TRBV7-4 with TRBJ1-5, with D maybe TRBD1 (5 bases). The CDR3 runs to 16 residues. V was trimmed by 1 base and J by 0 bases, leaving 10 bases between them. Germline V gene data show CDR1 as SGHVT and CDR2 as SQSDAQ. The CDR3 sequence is CASSLGRDHSNQPQHF. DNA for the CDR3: TGTGCCAGCAGCTTAGGTAGGGACCATAGCAATCAGCCCCAGCATTTT.

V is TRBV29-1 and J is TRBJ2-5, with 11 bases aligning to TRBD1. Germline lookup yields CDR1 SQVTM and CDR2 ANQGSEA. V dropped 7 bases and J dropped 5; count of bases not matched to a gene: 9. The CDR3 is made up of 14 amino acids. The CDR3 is CSAEAGDRGETQYF. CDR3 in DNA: TGCAGCGCCGAGGCGGGGGACAGGGGGGAGACCCAGTACTTC.

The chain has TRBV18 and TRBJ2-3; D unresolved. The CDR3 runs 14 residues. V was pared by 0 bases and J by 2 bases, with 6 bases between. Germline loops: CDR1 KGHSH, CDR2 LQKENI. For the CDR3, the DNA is TGTGCCAGCTCACCACCGTCCCACACAGATACGCAGTATTTT. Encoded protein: CASSPPSHTDTQYF.

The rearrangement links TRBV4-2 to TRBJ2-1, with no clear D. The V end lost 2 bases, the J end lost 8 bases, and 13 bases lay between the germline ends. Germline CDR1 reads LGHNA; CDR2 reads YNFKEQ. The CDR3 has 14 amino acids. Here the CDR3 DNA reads TGTGCCAGCAGCCAACGAACAAATTACGATGAGCAGTTCTTC. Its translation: CASSQRTNYDEQFF.

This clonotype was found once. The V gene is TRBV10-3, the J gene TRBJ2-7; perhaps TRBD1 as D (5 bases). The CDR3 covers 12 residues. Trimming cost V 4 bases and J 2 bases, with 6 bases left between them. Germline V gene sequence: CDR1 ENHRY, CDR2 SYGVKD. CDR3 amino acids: CAISGRAYEQYF. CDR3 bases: TGTGCCATCAGTGGCAGGGCCTACGAGCAGTACTTC.

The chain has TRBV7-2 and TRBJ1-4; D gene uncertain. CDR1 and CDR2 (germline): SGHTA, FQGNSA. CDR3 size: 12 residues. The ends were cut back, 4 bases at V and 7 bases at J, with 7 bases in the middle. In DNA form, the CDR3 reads TGTGCCAGCAGCTGGGATACTGAAAAACTGTTTTTT. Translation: CASSWDTEKLFF.

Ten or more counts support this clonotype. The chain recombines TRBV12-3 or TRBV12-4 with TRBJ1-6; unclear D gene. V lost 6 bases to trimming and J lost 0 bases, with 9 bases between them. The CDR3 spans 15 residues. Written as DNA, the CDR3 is TGTGCCAGCAGCGCACAGAGCTCCTATAATTCACCCCTCCACTTT. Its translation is CASSAQSSYNSPLHF.

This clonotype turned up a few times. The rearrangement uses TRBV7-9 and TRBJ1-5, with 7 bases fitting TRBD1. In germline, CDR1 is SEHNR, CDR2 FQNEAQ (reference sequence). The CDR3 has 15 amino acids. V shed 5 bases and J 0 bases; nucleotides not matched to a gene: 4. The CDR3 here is CASSRAGGSNQPQHF. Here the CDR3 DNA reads TGTGCCAGCAGCCGGGCAGGGGGTAGCAATCAGCCCCAGCATTTT.

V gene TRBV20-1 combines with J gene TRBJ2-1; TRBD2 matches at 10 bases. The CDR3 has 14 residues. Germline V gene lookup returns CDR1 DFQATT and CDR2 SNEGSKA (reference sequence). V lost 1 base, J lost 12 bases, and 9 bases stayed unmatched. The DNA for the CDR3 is TGCAGTGCTAGAGTCCCAGCGGGGGGGCGCGCGCAGTTCTTC. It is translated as CSARVPAGGRAQFF.

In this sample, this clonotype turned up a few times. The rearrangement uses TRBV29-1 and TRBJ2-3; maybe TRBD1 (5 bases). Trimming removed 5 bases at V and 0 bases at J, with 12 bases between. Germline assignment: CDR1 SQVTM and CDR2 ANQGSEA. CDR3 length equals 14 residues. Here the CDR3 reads CSVQGVFSTDTQYF. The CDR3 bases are TGCAGCGTTCAGGGTGTTTTTAGCACAGATACGCAGTATTTT.

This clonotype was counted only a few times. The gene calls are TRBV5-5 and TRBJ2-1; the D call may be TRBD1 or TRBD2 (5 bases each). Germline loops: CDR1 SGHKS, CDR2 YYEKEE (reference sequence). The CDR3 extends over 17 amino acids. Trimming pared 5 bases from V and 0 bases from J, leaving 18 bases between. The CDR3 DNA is TGTGCCAGCAGATTACACCCGGGGCCAAGCTCCTACAATGAGCAGTTCTTC. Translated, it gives CASRLHPGPSSYNEQFF.

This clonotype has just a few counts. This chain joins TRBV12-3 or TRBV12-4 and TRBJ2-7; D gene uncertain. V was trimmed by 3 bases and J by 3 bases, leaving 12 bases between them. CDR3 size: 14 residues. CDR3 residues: CASSLADNIYEQYF. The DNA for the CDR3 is TGTGCCAGCAGTTTGGCAGACAACATCTACGAGCAGTACTTC.

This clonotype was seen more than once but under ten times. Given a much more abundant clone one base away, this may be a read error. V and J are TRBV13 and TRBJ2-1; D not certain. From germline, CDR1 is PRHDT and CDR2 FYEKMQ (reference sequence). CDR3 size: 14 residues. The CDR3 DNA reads TGTGCCAGCAGCCGAGCGTTTACCTACAATGGGCAGTTCTTC. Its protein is CASSRAFTYNGQFF.

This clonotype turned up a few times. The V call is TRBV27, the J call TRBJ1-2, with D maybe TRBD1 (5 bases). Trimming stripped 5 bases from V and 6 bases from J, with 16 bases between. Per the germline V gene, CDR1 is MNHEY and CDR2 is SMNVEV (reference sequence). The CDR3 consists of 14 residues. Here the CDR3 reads CASSRRVYSDGYTF. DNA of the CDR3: TGTGCCAGCAGTCGCAGGGTCTATTCGGATGGCTACACCTTC.

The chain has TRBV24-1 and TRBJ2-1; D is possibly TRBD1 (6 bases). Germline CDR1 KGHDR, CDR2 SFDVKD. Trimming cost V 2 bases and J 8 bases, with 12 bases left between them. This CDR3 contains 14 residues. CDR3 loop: CATSDWARGHEQFF. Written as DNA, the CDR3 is TGTGCCACCAGTGATTGGGCCAGGGGCCATGAGCAGTTCTTC.

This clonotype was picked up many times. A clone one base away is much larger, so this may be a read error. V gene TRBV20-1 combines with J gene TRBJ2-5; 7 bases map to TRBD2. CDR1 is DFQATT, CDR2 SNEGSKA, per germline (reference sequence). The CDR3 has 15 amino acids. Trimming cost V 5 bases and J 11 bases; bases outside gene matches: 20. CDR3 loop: CSAPDAGLYNNEQYF. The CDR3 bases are TGCAGTGCTCCGGATGCGGGACTATATAACAATGAGCAGTACTTC.

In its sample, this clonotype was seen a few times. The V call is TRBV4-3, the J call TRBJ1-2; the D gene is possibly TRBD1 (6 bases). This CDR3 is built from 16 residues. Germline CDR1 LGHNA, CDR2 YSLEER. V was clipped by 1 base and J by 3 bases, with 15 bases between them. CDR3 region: CASSQANKGGYYGYTF. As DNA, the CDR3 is TGCGCCAGCAGCCAAGCTAACAAAGGGGGTTACTATGGCTACACCTTC.

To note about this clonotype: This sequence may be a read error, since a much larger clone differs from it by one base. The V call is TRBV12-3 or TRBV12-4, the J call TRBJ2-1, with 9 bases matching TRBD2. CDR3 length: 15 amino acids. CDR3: CASSDSGSGYNGQFF. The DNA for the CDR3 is TGTGCCAGCAGTGATAGCGGGAGCGGCTACAATGGGCAGTTCTTC.

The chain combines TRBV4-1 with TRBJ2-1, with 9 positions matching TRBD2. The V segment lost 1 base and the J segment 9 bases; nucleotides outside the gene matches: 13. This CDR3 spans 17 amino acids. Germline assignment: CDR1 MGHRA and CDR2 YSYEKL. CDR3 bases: TGCGCCAGCAGCCAAGCCCAGTACGCGGGAGGGCCTGGTGAGCAGTTCTTC. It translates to CASSQAQYAGGPGEQFF.

This chain's CDR3 is CASSSPELGRAFYEQYF. The CDR3 nucleotides read TGTGCCAGCAGTTCCCCCGAGTTGGGACGGGCTTTCTACGAGCAGTACTTC. The chain uses TRBV28 and TRBJ2-7; D tentatively fits TRBD1 or TRBD2 (5 bases each). This CDR3 region has 17 residues. Germline V gene data show CDR1 as MDHEN and CDR2 as SYDVKM. Trimming took off 4 bases at V and 3 bases at J, with 22 bases between the two ends.

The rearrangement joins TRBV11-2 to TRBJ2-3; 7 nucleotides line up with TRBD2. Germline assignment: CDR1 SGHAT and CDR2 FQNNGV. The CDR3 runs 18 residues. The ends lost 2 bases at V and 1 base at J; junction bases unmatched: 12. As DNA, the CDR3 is TGTGCCAGCAGCTTATGGTGGAAGGCTAGCGGAGGCACAGATACGCAGTATTTT. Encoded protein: CASSLWWKASGGTDTQYF.

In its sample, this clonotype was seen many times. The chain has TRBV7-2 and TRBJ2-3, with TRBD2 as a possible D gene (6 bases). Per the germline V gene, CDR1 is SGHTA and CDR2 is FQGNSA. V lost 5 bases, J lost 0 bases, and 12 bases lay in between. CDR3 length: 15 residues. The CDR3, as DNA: TGTGCCAGCAGCCCCCCGGGAGTCAGCACAGATACGCAGTATTTT. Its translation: CASSPPGVSTDTQYF.

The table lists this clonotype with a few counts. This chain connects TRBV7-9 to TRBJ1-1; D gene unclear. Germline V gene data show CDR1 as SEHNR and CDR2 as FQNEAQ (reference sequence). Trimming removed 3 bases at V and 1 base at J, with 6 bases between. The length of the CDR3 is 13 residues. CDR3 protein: CASSFPENTEAFF. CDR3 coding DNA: TGTGCCAGCAGCTTCCCCGAGAACACTGAAGCTTTCTTT.

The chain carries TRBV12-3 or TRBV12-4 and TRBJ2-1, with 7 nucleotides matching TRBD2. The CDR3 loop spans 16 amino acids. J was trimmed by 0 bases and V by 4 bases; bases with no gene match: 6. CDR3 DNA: TGTGCCAGCAGTTCACCTAGCGGTCGCTCCTACAATGAGCAGTTCTTC. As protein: CASSSPSGRSYNEQFF.

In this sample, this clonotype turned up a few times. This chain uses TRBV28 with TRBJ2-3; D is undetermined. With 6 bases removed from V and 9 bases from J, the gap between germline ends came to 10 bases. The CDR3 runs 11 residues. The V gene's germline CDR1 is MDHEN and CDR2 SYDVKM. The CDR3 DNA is TGTGCCAGCAGCTGGGGAAGAACGCAGTATTTT. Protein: CASSWGRTQYF. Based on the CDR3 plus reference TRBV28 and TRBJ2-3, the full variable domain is DVKVTQSSRYLVKRTGEKVFLECVQDMDHENMFWYRQDPGLGLRLIYFSYDVKMKEKGDIPEGYSVSREKKERFSLILESASTNQTSMYLCASSWGRTQYFGPGTRLTVL.